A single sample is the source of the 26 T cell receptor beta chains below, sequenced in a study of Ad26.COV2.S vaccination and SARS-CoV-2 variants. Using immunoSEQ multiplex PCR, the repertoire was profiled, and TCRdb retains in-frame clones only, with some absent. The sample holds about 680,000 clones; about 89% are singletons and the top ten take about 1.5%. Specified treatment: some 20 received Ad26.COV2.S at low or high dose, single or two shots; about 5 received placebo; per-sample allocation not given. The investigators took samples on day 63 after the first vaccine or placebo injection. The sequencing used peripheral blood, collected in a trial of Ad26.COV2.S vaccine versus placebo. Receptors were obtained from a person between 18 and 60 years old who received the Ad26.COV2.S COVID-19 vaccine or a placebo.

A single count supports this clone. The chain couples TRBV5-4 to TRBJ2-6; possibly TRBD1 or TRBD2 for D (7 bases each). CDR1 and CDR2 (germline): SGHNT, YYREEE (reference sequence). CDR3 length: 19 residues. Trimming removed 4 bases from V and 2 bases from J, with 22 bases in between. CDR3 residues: CASSPGQLGLGAGANVLTF. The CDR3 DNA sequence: TGTGCCAGCAGCCCGGGACAGTTAGGACTAGGTGCTGGGGCCAACGTCCTGACTTTC. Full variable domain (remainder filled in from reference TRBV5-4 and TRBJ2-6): ETGVTQSPTHLIKTRGQQVTLRCSSQSGHNTVSWYQQALGQGPQFIFQYYREEENGRGNFPPRFSGLQFPNYSSELNVNALELDDSALYLCASSPGQLGLGAGANVLTFGAGSRLTVL.

As DNA, the CDR3 is TGTGCCACCAGCAGAGACGGGACCCAGAACGGGGAGCTGTTTTTT. Translation: CATSRDGTQNGELFF. The V gene is TRBV15, the J gene TRBJ2-2; D assignment may be TRBD1 or TRBD2 (5 bases each). Germline V lookup: CDR1 LNHNV, CDR2 YYDKDF (reference sequence). CDR3 size: 15 residues. Trimming removed 0 bases at V and 7 bases at J, with 12 bases between. The variable domain in full, with the rest retrieved from reference TRBV15 and TRBJ2-2, is DAMVIQNPRYQVTQFGKPVTLSCSQTLNHNVMYWYQQKSSQAPKLLFHYYDKDFNNEADTPDNFQSRRPNTSFCFLDIRSPGLGDTAMYLCATSRDGTQNGELFFGEGSRLTVL.

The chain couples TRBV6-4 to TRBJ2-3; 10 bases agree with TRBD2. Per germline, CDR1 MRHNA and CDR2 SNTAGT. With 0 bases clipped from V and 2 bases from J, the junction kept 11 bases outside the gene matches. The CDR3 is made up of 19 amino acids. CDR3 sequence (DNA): TGTGCCAGCAGTGACTCTAGGTCGAGGACTAGCGGTTCCACAGATACGCAGTATTTT. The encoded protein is CASSDSRSRTSGSTDTQYF.

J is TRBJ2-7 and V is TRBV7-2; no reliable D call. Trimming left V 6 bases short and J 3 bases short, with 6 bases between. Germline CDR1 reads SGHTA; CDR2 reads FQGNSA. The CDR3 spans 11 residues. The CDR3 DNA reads TGTGCCAGCAGGATTAGCTACGAGCAGTACTTC. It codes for CASRISYEQYF.

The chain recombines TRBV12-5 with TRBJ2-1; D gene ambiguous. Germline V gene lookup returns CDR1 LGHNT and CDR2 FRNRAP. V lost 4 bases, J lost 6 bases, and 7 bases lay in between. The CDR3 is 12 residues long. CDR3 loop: CASGSPTNEQFF. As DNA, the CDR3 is TGTGCTAGTGGTTCACCGACCAATGAGCAGTTCTTC.

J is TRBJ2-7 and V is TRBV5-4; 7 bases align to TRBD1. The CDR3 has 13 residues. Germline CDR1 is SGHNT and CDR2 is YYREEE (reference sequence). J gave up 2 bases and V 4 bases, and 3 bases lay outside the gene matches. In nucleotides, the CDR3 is TGTGCCAGCAGCCCTGGGACAGCCTACGAGCAGTACTTC. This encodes CASSPGTAYEQYF.

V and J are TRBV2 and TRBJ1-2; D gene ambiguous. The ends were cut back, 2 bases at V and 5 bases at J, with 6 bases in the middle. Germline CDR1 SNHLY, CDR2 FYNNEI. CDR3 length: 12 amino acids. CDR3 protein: CASSEIVYGYTF. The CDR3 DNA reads TGTGCCAGCAGTGAAATAGTTTATGGCTACACCTTC. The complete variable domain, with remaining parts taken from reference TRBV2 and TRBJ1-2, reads EPEVTQTPSHQVTQMGQEVILRCVPISNHLYFYWYRQILGQKVEFLVSFYNNEISEKSEIFDDQFSVERPDGSNFTLKIRSTKLEDSAMYFCASSEIVYGYTFGSGTRLTVV.

This CDR3 reads CASSQAVNPTKQGTDTQYF. CDR3 DNA sequence: TGCGCCAGCAGCCAAGCGGTGAACCCAACAAAACAAGGCACAGATACGCAGTATTTT. This chain links TRBV4-1 with TRBJ2-3; D gene uncertain. Germline assignment: CDR1 MGHRA and CDR2 YSYEKL. The V end lost 1 base, the J end lost 1 base, and 21 bases lay between the germline ends. The CDR3 runs 19 residues.

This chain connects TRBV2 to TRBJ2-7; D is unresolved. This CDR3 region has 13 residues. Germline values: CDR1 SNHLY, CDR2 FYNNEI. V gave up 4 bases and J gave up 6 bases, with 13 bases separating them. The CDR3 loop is CASSASRKGEQYF. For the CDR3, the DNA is TGTGCCAGCAGTGCATCGCGGAAGGGCGAGCAGTACTTC.

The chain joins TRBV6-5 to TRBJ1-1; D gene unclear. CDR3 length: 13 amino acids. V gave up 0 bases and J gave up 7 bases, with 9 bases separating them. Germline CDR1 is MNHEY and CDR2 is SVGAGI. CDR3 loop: CASSYSRGIEAFF. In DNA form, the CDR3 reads TGTGCCAGCAGTTACTCGAGAGGGATTGAAGCTTTCTTT.

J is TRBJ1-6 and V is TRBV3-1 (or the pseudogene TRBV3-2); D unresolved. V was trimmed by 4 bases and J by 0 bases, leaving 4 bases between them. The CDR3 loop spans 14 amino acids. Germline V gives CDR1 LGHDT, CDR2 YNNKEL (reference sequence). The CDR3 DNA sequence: TGTGCCAGCAGCCTAAGCTCCTATAATTCACCCCTCCACTTT. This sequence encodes CASSLSSYNSPLHF.

CDR3 loop: CASSSLLNTEAFF. DNA of the CDR3: TGCGCCAGCAGCTCATTACTGAACACTGAAGCTTTCTTT. This chain connects TRBV5-1 to TRBJ1-1; D unresolved. CDR1 SGHRS and CDR2 YFSETQ come from the germline V gene. Trimming left V 3 bases short and J 0 bases short, with 6 bases between. The CDR3 spans 13 residues.

The chain's CDR3 is CASSVGQRGGWADTQYF. DNA for the CDR3: TGTGCCAGCAGCGTTGGTCAGCGGGGGGGCTGGGCAGATACGCAGTATTTT. The V call is TRBV9, the J call TRBJ2-3; TRBD2 matches 10 bases. CDR3 size: 17 residues. V lost 2 bases, J lost 4 bases, and 10 bases stayed unmatched. Germline V CDR1 and CDR2: SGDLS, YYNGEE. The whole variable domain, filled in from reference TRBV9 and TRBJ2-3, reads DSGVTQTPKHLITATGQRVTLRCSPRSGDLSVYWYQQSLDQGLQFLIQYYNGEERAKGNILERFSAQQFPDLHSELNLSSLELGDSALYFCASSVGQRGGWADTQYFGPGTRLTVL.

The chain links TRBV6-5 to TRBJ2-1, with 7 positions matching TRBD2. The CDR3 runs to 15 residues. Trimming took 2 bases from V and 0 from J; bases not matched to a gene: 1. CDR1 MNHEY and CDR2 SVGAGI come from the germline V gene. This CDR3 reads CASSYGGGSYNEQFF. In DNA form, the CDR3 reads TGTGCCAGCAGTTACGGGGGGGGCTCCTACAATGAGCAGTTCTTC.

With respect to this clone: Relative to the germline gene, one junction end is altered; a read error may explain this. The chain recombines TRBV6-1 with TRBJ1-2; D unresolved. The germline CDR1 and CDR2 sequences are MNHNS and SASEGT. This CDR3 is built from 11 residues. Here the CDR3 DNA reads TGTGCCAGCAGAGAAGGTTCTGGCTACACCTTC. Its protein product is CASREGSGYTF.

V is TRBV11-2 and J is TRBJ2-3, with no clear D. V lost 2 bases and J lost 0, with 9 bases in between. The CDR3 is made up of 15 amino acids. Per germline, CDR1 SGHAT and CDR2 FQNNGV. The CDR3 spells CASSLPASSTDTQYF. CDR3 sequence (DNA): TGTGCCAGCAGCTTACCGGCCAGTAGCACAGATACGCAGTATTTT.

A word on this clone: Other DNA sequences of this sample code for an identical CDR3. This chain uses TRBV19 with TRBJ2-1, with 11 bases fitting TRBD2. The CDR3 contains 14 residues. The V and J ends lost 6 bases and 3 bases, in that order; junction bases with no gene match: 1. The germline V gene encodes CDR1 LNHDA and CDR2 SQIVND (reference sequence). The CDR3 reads CASRTSGSYNEQFF. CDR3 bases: TGTGCCAGTAGAACTAGCGGGAGCTACAATGAGCAGTTCTTC.

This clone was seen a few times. DNA of the CDR3: TGTGCCAGCAGTGAAGTGAGGGCGGACACTGAAGCTTTCTTT. Residues: CASSEVRADTEAFF. V usage is TRBV2 and J usage is TRBJ1-1; D gene ambiguous. Trimming cost V 1 base and J 3 bases, with 9 bases left between them. Germline loops: CDR1 SNHLY, CDR2 FYNNEI. There are 14 residues in the CDR3.

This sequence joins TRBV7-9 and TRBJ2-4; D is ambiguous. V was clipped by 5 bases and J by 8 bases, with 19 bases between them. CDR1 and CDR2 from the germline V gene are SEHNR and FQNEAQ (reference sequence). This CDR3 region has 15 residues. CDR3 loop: CASSPRGLESYIQYF. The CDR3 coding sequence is TGTGCCAGCAGCCCTAGAGGCCTAGAATCGTACATTCAGTACTTC.

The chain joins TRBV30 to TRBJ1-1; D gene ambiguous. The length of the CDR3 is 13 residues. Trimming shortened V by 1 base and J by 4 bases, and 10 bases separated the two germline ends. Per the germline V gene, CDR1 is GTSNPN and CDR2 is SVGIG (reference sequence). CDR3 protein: CAWSGGLRTEAFF. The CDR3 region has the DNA TGTGCCTGGAGTGGAGGGTTGCGCACTGAAGCTTTCTTT.

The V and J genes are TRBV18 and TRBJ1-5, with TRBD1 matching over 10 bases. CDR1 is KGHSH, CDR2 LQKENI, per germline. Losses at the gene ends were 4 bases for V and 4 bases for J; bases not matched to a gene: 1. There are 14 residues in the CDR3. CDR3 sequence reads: CASSLGQGNQPQHF. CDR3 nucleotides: TGTGCCAGCTCACTGGGACAGGGGAATCAGCCCCAGCATTTT.

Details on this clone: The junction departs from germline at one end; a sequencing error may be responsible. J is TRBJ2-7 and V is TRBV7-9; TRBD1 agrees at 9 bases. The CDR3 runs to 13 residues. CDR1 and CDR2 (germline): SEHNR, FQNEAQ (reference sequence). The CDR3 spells CASSFNPGTGPHF. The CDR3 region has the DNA TGTGCCAGCAGTTTTAACCCCGGGACAGGGCCTCACTTC.

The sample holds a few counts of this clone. The CDR3 here is CSGVSGTGNYGYTF. The CDR3 DNA is TGCAGCGGGGTTTCGGGGACAGGGAACTATGGCTACACCTTC. This chain uses TRBV29-1 with TRBJ1-2; 9 nucleotides match TRBD1. Trimming cost V 7 bases and J 2 bases; bases outside gene matches: 8. This CDR3 contains 14 residues. Germline CDR1 SQVTM, CDR2 ANQGSEA.

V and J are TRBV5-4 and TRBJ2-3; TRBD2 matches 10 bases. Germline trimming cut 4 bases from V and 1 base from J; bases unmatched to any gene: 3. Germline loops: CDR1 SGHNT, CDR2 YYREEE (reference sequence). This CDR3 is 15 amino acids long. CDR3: CASSTGLAGTDTQYF. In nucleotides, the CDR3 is TGTGCCAGCAGCACCGGACTAGCGGGCACAGATACGCAGTATTTT.

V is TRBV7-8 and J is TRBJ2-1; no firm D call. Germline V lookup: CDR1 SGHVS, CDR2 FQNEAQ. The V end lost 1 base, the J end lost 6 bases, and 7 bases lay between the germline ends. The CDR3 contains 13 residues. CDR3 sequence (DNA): TGTGCCAGCAGCTTAGGAATAACCAATGAGCAGTTCTTC. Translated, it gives CASSLGITNEQFF.

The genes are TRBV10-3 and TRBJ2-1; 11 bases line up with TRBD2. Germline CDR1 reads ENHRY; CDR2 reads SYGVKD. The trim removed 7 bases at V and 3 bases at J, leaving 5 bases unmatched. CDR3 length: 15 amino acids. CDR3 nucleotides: TGTGCCATCAACGCCGGGACTAGCGGCTACAATGAGCAGTTCTTC. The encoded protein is CAINAGTSGYNEQFF.